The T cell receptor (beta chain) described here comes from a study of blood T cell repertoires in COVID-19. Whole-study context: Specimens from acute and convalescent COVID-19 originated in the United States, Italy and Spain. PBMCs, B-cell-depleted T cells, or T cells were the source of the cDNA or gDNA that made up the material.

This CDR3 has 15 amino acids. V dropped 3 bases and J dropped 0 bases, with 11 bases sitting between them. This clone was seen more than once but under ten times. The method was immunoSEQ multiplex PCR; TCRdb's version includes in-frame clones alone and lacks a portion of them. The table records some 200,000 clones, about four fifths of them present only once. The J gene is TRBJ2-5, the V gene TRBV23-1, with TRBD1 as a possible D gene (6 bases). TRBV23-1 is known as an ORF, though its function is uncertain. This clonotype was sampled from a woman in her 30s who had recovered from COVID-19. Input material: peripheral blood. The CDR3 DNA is TGCGCCAGCAGTCAGCCGGACAGATACCAAGAGACCCAGTACTTC. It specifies CASSQPDRYQETQYF.